These T cell receptor beta chains were read from a single sample in a study of molecular identifiers for immune sequencing clone quantification. Using its own MiXCR run on the PCR reads, TCRdb lists one record per CDR3 protein. The table has around 470,000 distinct CDR3 sequences, about 26% seen once. The source material was naive CD8+ T cells from blood, with Jurkat cell RNA spiked in. The receptors shown here come from a human donor in good health. Some libraries in this study had Jurkat cell RNA spiked in. CDR3s include the opening cysteine and the closing phenylalanine or tryptophan. Each record gives: J gene, D gene, V gene, clone size, CDR3 DNA, CDR3 protein. The D gene is left open where the match is weak. Size is stated for part of the rows, as once, few or many counts, or as a class when the clone is expanded.

TRBJ2-5	TRBD2	TRBV20-1	NA	TGCAGTGCTACGGAAACTAGCGGGAGGGCCGGGGAGACCCAGTACTTC	CSATETSGRAGETQYF
TRBJ2-4	NA	TRBV10-3	many	TGTGCCATCTCGTCAGGGAGAGAAAACATTCAGTACTTC	CAISSGRENIQYF
TRBJ1-2	NA	TRBV20-1	few	TGCAGTGCTAGAGACTGGGTCGGGACTAACTATGGCTACACCTTC	CSARDWVGTNYGYTF
TRBJ2-3	TRBD1	TRBV4-1	NA	TGCGCCAGCAGCCCGTCGACAGGGGAGACCACAAATACGCAGTATTTT	CASSPSTGETTNTQYF
TRBJ1-1	NA	TRBV12-3/TRBV12-4	NA	TGTGCCAGCAGTTTAGCGGCAGGGGTTGGCATGAACACTGAAGCTTTCTTT	CASSLAAGVGMNTEAFF
TRBJ1-1	NA	TRBV29-1	many	TGCAGCGTTGTGGGACTGAAAAGGAACACTGAAGCTTTCTTT	CSVVGLKRNTEAFF
TRBJ2-1	NA	TRBV7-8	many	TGTGCCAGCAGCCCTATAGGGGGGCTGTACAATGAGCAGTTCTTC	CASSPIGGLYNEQFF
TRBJ2-7	TRBD2	TRBV7-9	few	TGTGCCAGCAGCGGACCGACTAGCGGAGGGACCTACGAGCAGTACTTC	CASSGPTSGGTYEQYF
TRBJ2-3	NA	TRBV6-2/TRBV6-3	once	TGTGCCAGGAGTTACCTTATAGATACGCAGTATTTT	CARSYLIDTQYF
TRBJ2-5	NA	TRBV5-1	many	TGCGCCAGCAGCTGGGACAAAACCCAAGAGACCCAGTACTTC	CASSWDKTQETQYF
TRBJ1-4	TRBD1	TRBV19	many	TGTGCCAGTAGTGTCGGGACAGACTATGAAAAACTGTTTTTT	CASSVGTDYEKLFF
TRBJ2-7	NA	TRBV5-1	NA	TGCGCCAGCGCAGTTGCCCCAGACTACGAGCAGTACTTC	CASAVAPDYEQYF
TRBJ1-4	TRBD1	TRBV12-3/TRBV12-4	many	TGTGCCAGCAGGCGGACAGGGGATGAAAAACTGTTTTTT	CASRRTGDEKLFF
TRBJ1-2	TRBD1	TRBV12-3/TRBV12-4	NA	TGTGCCAGCAGTAAAAGGGACAGTACTAACTATGGCTACACCTTC	CASSKRDSTNYGYTF
TRBJ1-3	NA	TRBV4-3	many	TGCGCCAGCAGCCAAGATTTGACCGCTGGAAACACCATATATTTT	CASSQDLTAGNTIYF
TRBJ2-7	TRBD1	TRBV20-1	few	TGCAGTGCTATTCCTCGGGACAGGGGCTACGAGCAGTACTTC	CSAIPRDRGYEQYF
TRBJ2-1	NA	TRBV4-2	NA	TGTGCCAGCAGCCAAGATCCGGACAATGAGCAGTTCTTC	CASSQDPDNEQFF
TRBJ2-1	NA	TRBV7-2	many	TGTGCCAGCAGCCCACTAGCTAATGAGCAGTTCTTC	CASSPLANEQFF
TRBJ2-7	NA	TRBV20-1	few	TGCAGTGCTAGAAAGGGCTCGGACGAGCAGTACTTC	CSARKGSDEQYF
TRBJ2-7	TRBD1	TRBV30	NA	TGTGCCTGGAGTTTGGACAGGCCGAACGAGCAGTACTTC	CAWSLDRPNEQYF
TRBJ2-3	NA	TRBV12-3/TRBV12-4	NA	TGTGCCAGCAGTTTTTGGGATTTAGCCTTGACAGATACGCAGTATTTT	CASSFWDLALTDTQYF
TRBJ2-3	NA	TRBV12-3/TRBV12-4	many	TGTGCCACTTCAGGGATCACAGATACGCAGTATTTT	CATSGITDTQYF
TRBJ2-1	NA	TRBV12-3/TRBV12-4	NA	TGTGCCAGCAGTTTATCTAGGTACAATGAGCAGTTCTTC	CASSLSRYNEQFF
TRBJ1-1	NA	TRBV19	NA	TGTGCCAGTATCGCCATCCCGATTCGGGGGACTGAAGCTTTCTTT	CASIAIPIRGTEAFF
TRBJ2-4	NA	TRBV19	NA	TGTGCCAGTAATTCCCCGGTAGCCAAAAACATTCAGTACTTC	CASNSPVAKNIQYF
TRBJ2-1	TRBD2	TRBV7-6	few	TGTGCCAGCAGCTTAGTATCTAGCGGCTCCTACAATGAGCAGTTCTTC	CASSLVSSGSYNEQFF
TRBJ1-3	NA	TRBV10-3	few	TGTGCCATCAGTGACCCCTCGGGGGGGTACGGAAACACCATATATTTT	CAISDPSGGYGNTIYF
TRBJ2-2	TRBD2	TRBV9	few	TGTGCCAGCAGCCCACTAGCGTCCGGGGAGCTGTTTTTT	CASSPLASGELFF
TRBJ1-1	NA	TRBV4-3	many	TGCGCCAGCAGCGCTCGTTGGGCGGAAGGTGAAGCTTTCTTT	CASSARWAEGEAFF
TRBJ1-5	NA	TRBV7-2	many	TGTGCCAGCAGCTTAGGCCAGTCACGGCCCCAGCATTTT	CASSLGQSRPQHF
TRBJ1-5	NA	TRBV6-6	NA	TGTGCCAGCAGTTCCCACCCCGGGGCTAGCAATCAGCCCCAGCATTTT	CASSSHPGASNQPQHF
TRBJ2-2	NA	TRBV7-9	few	TGTGCCAGCACGAGCAGGCTGGGAGGCGGGGAGCTGTTTTTT	CASTSRLGGGELFF
TRBJ1-1	TRBD1	TRBV30	few	TGTGCCTGGAGCCGACAGGGGACCCCTCTGAACACTGAAGCTTTCTTT	CAWSRQGTPLNTEAFF
TRBJ2-7	NA	TRBV5-1	many	TGCGCCAGCAGCTCCTTTCCGGGCTACGAGCAGTACTTC	CASSSFPGYEQYF
TRBJ2-7	TRBD1	TRBV6-1	NA	TGTGCCAGCAGTGAATTTGAGACAGGGATCCCCTACGAGCAGTACTTC	CASSEFETGIPYEQYF
TRBJ1-5	TRBD1	TRBV7-9	NA	TGTACCAGCAGCCTGGGACAGGGGGATCAGCCCCAGCATTTT	CTSSLGQGDQPQHF
TRBJ2-1	NA	TRBV4-3	many	TGCGCCAGCAGCCAAGATATTGGACCCAACAATGAGCAGTTCTTC	CASSQDIGPNNEQFF
TRBJ1-5	NA	TRBV30	few	TGTGCCTGGAGGTCGGACGGGTTTGGAAATCAGCCCCAGCATTTT	CAWRSDGFGNQPQHF
TRBJ2-1	NA	TRBV2	few	TGTGCCAGCAGTTCCGGGACAGTGGACTACCTCGCCTACAATGAGCAGTTCTTC	CASSSGTVDYLAYNEQFF
TRBJ2-7	TRBD1	TRBV7-8	few	TGTGCCAGCAGCTTAGCGAGGCGGACAGGGAGCACCTACGAGCAGTACTTC	CASSLARRTGSTYEQYF
TRBJ2-5	NA	TRBV7-2	many	TGTGCCAGCAGCCCGAGTCGGGGGTTTCTGGAGACCCAGTACTTC	CASSPSRGFLETQYF
TRBJ2-3	NA	TRBV7-9	many	TGTGCCAGCAGTCCACCTGAGGCGGATACGCAGTATTTT	CASSPPEADTQYF
TRBJ1-5	NA	TRBV4-3	NA	TGCGCCAGCAGCCAAGATTTCGGAATTAGCAATCAGCCCCAGCATTTT	CASSQDFGISNQPQHF
TRBJ1-5	NA	TRBV19	few	TGTGCCAGTAGTATAGCCACTCGTAGCAATCAGCCCCAGCATTTT	CASSIATRSNQPQHF
TRBJ2-6	NA	TRBV21-1	NA	TGTGCCAGCAGCAAAGCAGAGGGGTCTGGGGCCAACGTCCTGACTTTC	CASSKAEGSGANVLTF
TRBJ1-1	NA	TRBV20-1	NA	TGCAGTGCTCGTAGTACCAGGTGGACCACTGCAGCTTTCTTT	CSARSTRWTTAAFF
TRBJ2-5	NA	TRBV29-1	NA	TGCAGCGTTGAAGGTTTCGGAGGGGCAGGAGAGTCCCAGTACTTC	CSVEGFGGAGESQYF
TRBJ1-1	NA	TRBV21-1	NA	TGTGCCAGCAGCAAGCTAGGACAGGAATCGACCACTGAAGCTTTCTTT	CASSKLGQESTTEAFF
TRBJ1-4	NA	TRBV15	many	TGTGCCACCACCCCCTCGGTGGGGAGGGATGAAAAACTGTTTTTT	CATTPSVGRDEKLFF
TRBJ2-1	NA	TRBV6-2/TRBV6-3	NA	TGTGCCAGCAGTTACTTGGCCGTCCGTGAGCAGTTCTTC	CASSYLAVREQFF
TRBJ2-5	NA	TRBV25-1	NA	TGTGCCAGCAGTGAGACAGCGAGATTACAAGAGACCCAGTACTTC	CASSETARLQETQYF
TRBJ2-3	TRBD2	TRBV14	NA	TGTGCCAGCAGCCACGGACTAGCGGGAGAGACAGATACGCAGTATTTT	CASSHGLAGETDTQYF
TRBJ2-7	TRBD2	TRBV20-1	NA	TGCAGTGCAGCATCTGGGCGGGAGGGGTACGAGCAGTACTTC	CSAASGREGYEQYF
TRBJ1-4	TRBD1	TRBV12-3/TRBV12-4	NA	TGTGCCAGCAGTTTAGGGGGGACAGGGATTGAAAAACTGTTTTTT	CASSLGGTGIEKLFF
TRBJ1-3	NA	TRBV28	few	TGTGCCACGGCAGCCACAGGCTCTGGAAACACCATATATTTT	CATAATGSGNTIYF
TRBJ1-1	TRBD1	TRBV7-6	few	TGTGCCAGCAGCATGGGACAGCTGAACACTGAAGCTTTCTTT	CASSMGQLNTEAFF
TRBJ2-3	TRBD2	TRBV6-1	many	TGTGCCAGCAGTGAAGAGGCCGTGGCGGGACTAGCGGGATTAGATACGCAGTATTTT	CASSEEAVAGLAGLDTQYF
TRBJ2-2	NA	TRBV4-2	NA	TGTGCCAGCAGCCTGCCTCCAGTAGGGGCGAACACCGAGGAGCTGTTTTTT	CASSLPPVGANTEELFF